The 14 T cell receptor beta chains below were found in one sample sequenced in a study of T cell repertoires in cytomegalovirus infection. TCRdb re-derived calls from the reads in MiXCR, one entry per CDR3 protein. The table shows hundreds of thousands of distinct CDR3 sequences, with around 24% occurring only once. Material for sequencing was CD8+ T cells from PBMCs. Receptors originate from a human donor in good health (CMV status not recorded). Some clones in this sample may be carry-over from other donors' samples.

The table lists this clonotype with a few counts. The chain has TRBV4-1 and TRBJ2-3; 9 nucleotides align to TRBD1. Trimming took 0 bases from V and 2 from J; bases not matched to a gene: 12. Per the germline V gene, CDR1 is MGHRA and CDR2 is YSYEKL. This CDR3 has 19 amino acids. In DNA form, the CDR3 reads TGCGCCAGCAGCCAAGACAAGTATCGTGGGACAGGGAACACAGATACGCAGTATTTT. It is translated as CASSQDKYRGTGNTDTQYF.

This clonotype was counted many times. The CDR3 loop is CASSPLNYEQYF. CDR3 DNA: TGTGCCAGCAGCCCATTAAATTACGAGCAGTACTTC. V is TRBV7-9 and J is TRBJ2-7; D remains ambiguous. Trimming took off 5 bases at V and 4 bases at J, with 9 bases between the two ends. The CDR3 covers 12 residues. Per germline, CDR1 SEHNR and CDR2 FQNEAQ (reference sequence).

The V gene is TRBV11-3, the J gene TRBJ2-1, with D unclear. The CDR3 is made up of 12 amino acids. V shed 3 bases and J shed 15 bases, with 15 bases lying between them. CDR1 is SGHNT and CDR2 is YENEEA in the germline V gene. The CDR3 is CASSFDNGLMFF. The CDR3 coding sequence is TGTGCCAGCAGCTTCGATAACGGCCTCATGTTCTTC.

This clonotype was observed a handful of times. The genes are TRBV19 and TRBJ1-2; maybe TRBD1 (5 bases). Germline assignment: CDR1 LNHDA and CDR2 SQIVND (reference sequence). The CDR3 has 13 residues. V was clipped by 6 bases and J by 6 bases, with 14 bases between them. The CDR3 DNA reads as TGTGCCAGTAGGAAGGGGCAGGCGGATGGCTACACCTTC. This translates into CASRKGQADGYTF.

The gene calls are TRBV20-1 and TRBJ2-2; TRBD1 or TRBD2 may be the D gene (6 bases each). The CDR3 runs to 16 residues. The ends were cut back, 0 bases at V and 2 bases at J, with 13 bases in the middle. Per the germline V gene, CDR1 is DFQATT and CDR2 is SNEGSKA (reference sequence). CDR3 protein: CSAREKEGGNTGELFF. CDR3 DNA sequence: TGCAGTGCTAGAGAGAAGGAGGGGGGAAACACCGGGGAGCTGTTTTTT.

This clonotype occurred many times. V and J are TRBV6-5 and TRBJ2-1, with TRBD2 identical over 9 bases. Unmatched junction bases numbered 16, after V lost 8 bases and J lost 8 bases. CDR1 and CDR2 from the germline V gene are MNHEY and SVGAGI. The CDR3 runs 16 residues. The CDR3 nucleotides are TGTGCCAGCGTGCCAGTGGGCGGGGGGGCCTTCGATGAGCAGTTCTTC. Its protein is CASVPVGGGAFDEQFF.

In nucleotides, the CDR3 is TGTGCCAGCAGGGCATCCTGGGGTAGATTCTCCTACGAGCAGTACGTC. Protein product: CASRASWGRFSYEQYV. The chain uses TRBV7-9 and TRBJ2-7; D is uncertain. The germline V gene encodes CDR1 SEHNR and CDR2 FQNEAQ (reference sequence). There are 16 residues in the CDR3. Deletions cut 6 bases from V and 0 bases from J, with 18 bases between.

This clonotype occurred many times. This chain connects TRBV12-3 or TRBV12-4 to TRBJ1-1; a weak D match, TRBD1 (6 bases). This CDR3 has 15 residues. Trimming removed 2 bases at V and 4 bases at J, with 14 bases between. The chain's CDR3 is CASSLRAGEGTEAFF. The CDR3, as DNA: TGTGCCAGCAGTTTAAGGGCAGGGGAAGGCACTGAAGCTTTCTTT.

This clonotype showed up many times. In DNA form, the CDR3 reads TGTGCCAGCAGTTCACCGACAGGGCCCAGGGGGAATGAGCAGTTCTTC. Its translation: CASSSPTGPRGNEQFF. The V and J genes are TRBV12-3 or TRBV12-4 and TRBJ2-1; 7 bases agree with TRBD1. The CDR3 contains 16 residues. Germline trimming cut 4 bases from V and 7 bases from J; bases unmatched to any gene: 13.

The table lists this clonotype with many counts. The rearrangement uses TRBV7-6 and TRBJ2-3; 7 bases are a match to TRBD2. The CDR3 is made up of 15 amino acids. J was trimmed by 2 bases and V by 0 bases; bases with no gene match: 2. CDR1 and CDR2 from the germline V gene are SGHVS and FNYEAQ. CDR3 loop: CASSLAGGITDTQYF. CDR3 in DNA: TGTGCCAGCAGCTTAGCGGGGGGGATCACAGATACGCAGTATTTT.

This clonotype was recorded at least ten times. V and J are TRBV7-2 and TRBJ2-5; D ambiguous. V was cut by 2 bases and J by 3 bases, with 13 bases left in between. The CDR3 totals 15 residues. Germline CDR1 reads SGHTA; CDR2 reads FQGNSA. The CDR3 DNA reads as TGTGCCAGCAGCTTACAAGCAGGCAGAAAAGAGACCCAGTACTTC. This gives the protein CASSLQAGRKETQYF.

The J gene is TRBJ2-6, the V gene TRBV20-1; no clear D. The V end was cut by 4 bases, the J end by 4 bases, with 5 bases between. The CDR3 runs 12 residues. Germline-derived CDR1 and CDR2 are DFQATT and SNEGSKA (reference sequence). Here the CDR3 DNA reads TGCAGTGCTAACCTCGGGGCCAACGTCCTGACTTTC. Protein sequence: CSANLGANVLTF.

This clonotype has just a few counts. V is TRBV6-1 and J is TRBJ2-7; maybe TRBD2 (5 bases). V was shortened by 5 bases and J by 4 bases, with 9 bases between the two germline ends. The CDR3 length is 12 residues. Germline CDR1 reads MNHNS; CDR2 reads SASEGT. CDR3 in DNA: TGTGCCAGCAGTAACGGGGAATACGAGCAGTACGTC. Protein sequence: CASSNGEYEQYV.

The sample holds a few counts of this clonotype. This rearrangement joins TRBV28 to TRBJ1-1; TRBD1 matches 8 bases. Trimming cost V 5 bases and J 11 bases; bases outside gene matches: 7. Germline CDR1 and CDR2: MDHEN and SYDVKM. This CDR3 has 12 residues. CDR3 sequence (DNA): TGTGCCAGCAGTCGAGCCCAGGGGGCGGCTTTCTTT. Protein sequence: CASSRAQGAAFF. Based on the CDR3 plus reference TRBV28 and TRBJ1-1, the full variable domain is DVKVTQSSRYLVKRTGEKVFLECVQDMDHENMFWYRQDPGLGLRLIYFSYDVKMKEKGDIPEGYSVSREKKERFSLILESASTNQTSMYLCASSRAQGAAFFGQGTRLTVV.